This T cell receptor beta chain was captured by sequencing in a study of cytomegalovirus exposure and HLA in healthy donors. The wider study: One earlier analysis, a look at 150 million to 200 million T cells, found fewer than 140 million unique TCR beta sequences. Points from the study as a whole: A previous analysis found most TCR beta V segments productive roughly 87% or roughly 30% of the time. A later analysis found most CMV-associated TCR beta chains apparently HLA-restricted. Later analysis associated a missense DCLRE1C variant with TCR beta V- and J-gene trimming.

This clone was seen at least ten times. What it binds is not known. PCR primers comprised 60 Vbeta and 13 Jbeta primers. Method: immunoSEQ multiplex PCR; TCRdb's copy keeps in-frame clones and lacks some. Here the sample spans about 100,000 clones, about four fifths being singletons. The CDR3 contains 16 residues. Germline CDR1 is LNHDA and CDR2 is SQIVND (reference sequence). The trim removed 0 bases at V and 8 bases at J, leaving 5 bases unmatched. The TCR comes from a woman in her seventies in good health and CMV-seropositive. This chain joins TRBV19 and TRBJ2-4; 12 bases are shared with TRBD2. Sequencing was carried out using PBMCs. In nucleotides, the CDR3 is TGTGCCAGTAGTATAGACAGGACTAGCGGGATGTACATTCAGTACTTC. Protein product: CASSIDRTSGMYIQYF.